The TCR beta chain under discussion was sequenced for a study of blood T cell repertoires in COVID-19. Study-wide context: The samples span acute and convalescent COVID-19 from the United States, Italy and Spain. Sources were T cells, B-cell-depleted T cells, or PBMCs; the material itself was cDNA or gDNA.

The CDR3 is 12 amino acids. The V gene's germline CDR1 is MDHEN and CDR2 SYDVKM. V lost 7 bases to trimming and J lost 5 bases, with 11 bases between them. How the authors handled the data: Reference gene primers were amplified, and this amplification served to estimate nucleated cell counts. Only in-frame clones appear in the TCRdb table, and some are missing; sequencing was by immunoSEQ multiplex PCR. That table supplies the V and J calls and clone size; D and trimming were determined from the DNA. The sample has some 80,000 clones, 84% seen once. This clone appeared once. This TCR was recovered from a human donor in a cohort sampled during active COVID-19. Sequenced material: peripheral blood. The chain employs TRBV28 and TRBJ1-2; unclear D gene. CDR3 nucleotides: TGTGCCAGCACCTTAGCGAGTTATGGCTACACCTTC. Translating gives CASTLASYGYTF.